A single sample gave rise to the 9 T cell receptor beta chains below, sequenced in a study of T cells in Graves' hyperthyroidism and ophthalmopathy. TCR beta CDR3 regions were amplified from RNA transcripts. Researchers ran a first-round RT-PCR on the TCR CDR3 using the HTBI primer set. TCRdb fed the multiplex PCR reads into MiXCR, producing one record per CDR3 protein. Here the sample spans about 710,000 distinct CDR3 sequences, about 15% being singletons. Sequenced: blood. Receptors were obtained from a man younger than 35 with Graves' hyperthyroidism.

The chain couples TRBV12-3 or TRBV12-4 to TRBJ1-2, with D tentatively TRBD1 (5 bases). The CDR3 is 14 amino acids. V was shortened by 1 base and J by 0 bases, with 6 bases between the two germline ends. The CDR3 DNA reads TGTGCCAGCAGTTTAGGACAGACTAACTATGGCTACACCTTC. Protein: CASSLGQTNYGYTF.

The rearrangement joins TRBV9 to TRBJ2-1; no definite D call. CDR3 length equals 12 residues. Trimming took 0 bases from V and 8 from J, leaving 6 bases between them. Germline V gives CDR1 SGDLS, CDR2 YYNGEE. CDR3 loop: CASSVGPDEQFF. The CDR3, as DNA: TGTGCCAGCAGCGTAGGGCCAGATGAGCAGTTCTTC.

This clonotype has at least ten counts. The chain recombines TRBV11-2 with TRBJ2-5; a weak D match, TRBD2 (6 bases). This CDR3 region has 15 residues. CDR1 is SGHAT, CDR2 FQNNGV, per germline. Trimming shortened V by 5 bases and J by 2 bases, and 15 bases separated the two germline ends. The CDR3, as DNA: TGTGCCAGCAGCCCTCAAACAGCGGGTCAAGAGACCCAGTACTTC. Amino acids: CASSPQTAGQETQYF.

The sample holds a few counts of this clonotype. The chain recombines TRBV7-2 with TRBJ1-6; D perhaps matches TRBD1 (5 bases). V lost 6 bases, J lost 5 bases, and 17 bases lay in between. CDR3 size: 16 residues. Germline V gene data show CDR1 as SGHTA and CDR2 as FQGNSA. The CDR3 sequence: CASRKRPGLNNSPLHF. The CDR3 bases are TGTGCCAGCAGAAAGCGGCCGGGACTAAATAATTCACCCCTCCACTTT.

In this sample, this clonotype turned up a few times. The rearrangement joins TRBV20-1 to TRBJ2-2; 12 bases map to TRBD1. The CDR3 runs to 17 residues. Germline-derived CDR1 and CDR2 are DFQATT and SNEGSKA (reference sequence). Germline trimming cut 1 base from V and 5 bases from J; bases unmatched to any gene: 8. The CDR3 reads CSARVGQGAKGTGELFF. In nucleotides, the CDR3 is TGCAGTGCTAGAGTGGGACAGGGGGCGAAGGGAACCGGGGAGCTGTTTTTT.

This clonotype showed up just once. The chain is built from TRBV10-3 and TRBJ2-4; 12 positions match TRBD2. Germline assignment: CDR1 ENHRY and CDR2 SYGVKD. Unmatched junction bases numbered 10, after V lost 10 bases and J lost 9 bases. This CDR3 comprises 14 residues. The CDR3, as DNA: TGTGCCACGGGGGGACTAGCGGGCCCTAGCATTCAGTACTTC. This encodes CATGGLAGPSIQYF.

The chain carries TRBV20-1 and TRBJ1-6; D possibly corresponds to TRBD1 (6 bases). The germline V and J ends were trimmed by 2 bases and 4 bases, with 15 bases remaining between them. This CDR3 has 16 amino acids. Germline V gene sequence: CDR1 DFQATT, CDR2 SNEGSKA (reference sequence). The CDR3 reads CSARPPGGQYNSPLHF. CDR3 sequence (DNA): TGCAGTGCTAGACCCCCGGGGGGGCAGTATAATTCACCCCTCCACTTT.

This clonotype came up many times. V usage is TRBV10-3 and J usage is TRBJ2-2, with a tentative D call TRBD2 (6 bases). With 10 bases removed from V and 3 bases from J, the gap between germline ends came to 9 bases. Germline V gene lookup returns CDR1 ENHRY and CDR2 SYGVKD. The CDR3 consists of 12 residues. CDR3 DNA: TGTGCCACCAAGCGGGACACCGGGGAGCTGTTTTTT. The encoded protein is CATKRDTGELFF.

This chain uses TRBV2 with TRBJ2-2; D call uncertain. The CDR3 runs to 16 residues. Germline V gives CDR1 SNHLY, CDR2 FYNNEI. Trimming shortened V by 0 bases and J by 6 bases, and 14 bases separated the two germline ends. CDR3 nucleotide sequence: TGTGCCAGCAGTGAAGCCGGTCCAGGCCCCCCCGGGGAGCTGTTTTTT. Translating it yields CASSEAGPGPPGELFF.